The clone carrying this T cell receptor beta chain has more than one count but fewer than ten. The antigen is undetermined. The data were taken from a study of graft-versus-host responses after intestinal transplantation. The overall study: All recipients were given anti-thymocyte globulin induction, and tacrolimus and steroids were then administered for around three years.

Sequencing used immunoSEQ multiplex PCR; TCRdb keeps in-frame clones, though not all of them. The sample gives 9,500 to 10,000 clones, approximately 77% of which show up once; 20% to 25% is in the top ten. Findings of the study overall: Ileal or blood samples showed some GvH clones first, and such clones were also found in recipient marrow.

Intraepithelial plus lamina propria lymphocytes were released by processing graft tissue. Germline V gene data show CDR1 as SGHNT and CDR2 as YENEEA. Deletions cut 3 bases from V and 8 bases from J, with 14 bases between. The CDR3 runs to 14 residues. The chain joins TRBV11-3 to TRBJ2-1; TRBD1 is a possible D gene (5 bases). The source is a human patient who received an intestinal transplant, so some T cells may come from the graft donor. The material was ileum tissue, obtained less than 480 days after intestinal transplantation. The CDR3 here is CASSFPTPGHEQFF. DNA of the CDR3: TGTGCCAGCAGCTTCCCCACGCCAGGGCATGAGCAGTTCTTC.